The 9 T cell receptor beta chains below come from one sample, sequenced in a study of vaccination and CD4 T cells after COVID-19. Treatment: roughly 11-day PBMC culture with coronavirus spike peptide pools or control peptides (ViraFEST assay). No antigens are known for them. Sequence data for DNA of cultured CD4+ T cells were generated by the Oncomine TCR Beta short-read assay. One entry per CDR3 protein, called by TCRdb with MiXCR from the PCR reads. Of some 12,000 distinct CDR3 sequences listed, 50% to 75% are singletons. This specimen was CD4+ T cells from blood, cultured in vitro, taken before SARS-CoV-2 vaccination. These receptors all stem from a human donor who had recovered from COVID-19.

The J gene is TRBJ1-2, the V gene TRBV20-1; no definite D call. CDR3 length equals 14 residues. The ends were cut back, 0 bases at V and 6 bases at J, with 14 bases in the middle. Germline V gives CDR1 DFQATT, CDR2 SNEGSKA (reference sequence). CDR3 DNA: TGCAGTGCTAGAGATCGGTTGACTTCGAATGGCTACACCTTC. The encoded protein is CSARDRLTSNGYTF.

This clonotype was seen more than once but under ten times. In DNA form, the CDR3 reads TGTGCCAGTTCCGAACAGGGACAAGAGACCCAGTACTTC. Translated, it gives CASSEQGQETQYF. J is TRBJ2-5 and V is TRBV19; weak D call: TRBD1 (6 bases). V dropped 8 bases and J dropped 2 bases, with 12 bases sitting between them. This CDR3 is built from 13 residues. The germline V gene encodes CDR1 LNHDA and CDR2 SQIVND (reference sequence).

The table lists this clonotype with a few counts. The chain has TRBV6-2 or TRBV6-3 and TRBJ1-5; D ambiguous. Germline loops: CDR1 MNHEY, CDR2 SVGEGT. V was clipped by 3 bases and J by 3 bases, with 6 bases between them. The CDR3 length is 13 residues. The CDR3 spells CASSYLNNQPQHF. The CDR3 nucleotides are TGTGCCAGCAGTTATCTAAACAATCAGCCCCAGCATTTT.

In this sample, this clonotype turned up once. J is TRBJ2-7 and V is TRBV9, with D hard to call. V was trimmed by 1 base and J by 0 bases, leaving 8 bases between them. The CDR3 totals 14 residues. Germline lookup yields CDR1 SGDLS and CDR2 YYNGEE. The CDR3 DNA sequence: TGTGCCAGCAGCGTATCAACGGCCTCCTACGAGCAGTACTTC. This translates into CASSVSTASYEQYF. The variable domain in full, completed from reference TRBV9 and TRBJ2-7, reads DSGVTQTPKHLITATGQRVTLRCSPRSGDLSVYWYQQSLDQGLQFLIQYYNGEERAKGNILERFSAQQFPDLHSELNLSSLELGDSALYFCASSVSTASYEQYFGPGTRLTVT.

V gene TRBV19 combines with J gene TRBJ1-1, with a tentative D call TRBD1 (5 bases). The CDR3 length is 14 residues. CDR1 LNHDA and CDR2 SQIVND come from the germline V gene (reference sequence). V lost 4 bases and J lost 2, with 11 bases in between. This chain's CDR3 is CASSRQRDNTEAFF. The CDR3 DNA reads as TGTGCCAGTAGTAGACAACGGGACAACACTGAAGCTTTCTTT.

The sample holds a few counts of this clonotype. The V gene is TRBV20-1, the J gene TRBJ1-2, with D possibly TRBD1 on 5 matching bases. The ends were cut back, 4 bases at V and 2 bases at J, with 8 bases in the middle. Germline V gives CDR1 DFQATT, CDR2 SNEGSKA (reference sequence). The CDR3 is 12 residues long. The CDR3 loop is CSATGRNYGYTF. Written as DNA, the CDR3 is TGCAGTGCTACGGGACGGAACTATGGCTACACCTTC.

The chain links TRBV28 to TRBJ1-5; D is undetermined. CDR3 size: 15 residues. Trimming took off 5 bases at V and 1 base at J, with 12 bases between the two ends. The germline V gene has CDR1 MDHEN and CDR2 SYDVKM. Here the CDR3 DNA reads TGTGCCAGCAGTCTCTACTTGTTAAGCAATCAGCCCCAGCATTTT. Protein sequence: CASSLYLLSNQPQHF.

CDR3 bases: TGTGCCTGGAGTGTACAGGAAAATCAGCCCCAGCATTTT. Its translation: CAWSVQENQPQHF. This sequence joins TRBV30 and TRBJ1-5, with TRBD1 as a possible D gene (5 bases). This CDR3 has 13 residues. Germline V gene sequence: CDR1 GTSNPN, CDR2 SVGIG (reference sequence). Trimming pared 0 bases from V and 4 bases from J, leaving 7 bases between.

The chain couples TRBV20-1 to TRBJ2-3, with D perhaps given as TRBD1 or TRBD2 (5 bases each). Trimming left V 0 bases short and J 0 bases short, with 10 bases between. CDR3 length: 15 amino acids. The V gene's germline CDR1 is DFQATT and CDR2 SNEGSKA (reference sequence). The CDR3, as DNA: TGCAGTGCTAGAGACCCGGGACGCAGCACAGATACGCAGTATTTT. It translates to CSARDPGRSTDTQYF.